The 21 T cell receptor beta chains below come from one sample, sequenced in a study of shared clonotypes between healthy human individuals. Terminally differentiated effector memory CD45RA+ cells were excluded from the naive CD8 cells, which were CD45RO-negative and positively selected for CCR7. The table came from immunoSEQ multiplex PCR; TCRdb's copy has only in-frame clones and leaves some out. The table includes millions of clones, about 95% detected once. Sequencing was performed on naive CD8+ T cells sorted from blood. All receptors derive from a man aged 18 to 30 in good health.

The gene calls are TRBV11-2 and TRBJ1-2, with D possibly TRBD1 on 5 matching bases. V dropped 5 bases and J dropped 4 bases, with 23 bases sitting between them. The CDR3 spans 17 residues. Germline lookup yields CDR1 SGHAT and CDR2 FQNNGV. DNA of the CDR3: TGTGCCAGCAGCAGATCGGCGCAGGGCGATGTAGGCTATGGCTACACCTTC. Translated, it gives CASSRSAQGDVGYGYTF.

The chain recombines TRBV27 with TRBJ2-3; no clear D. The CDR3 is 15 amino acids. CDR1 is MNHEY and CDR2 is SMNVEV in the germline V gene (reference sequence). The V end lost 4 bases, the J end lost 3 bases, and 14 bases lay between the germline ends. Here the CDR3 DNA reads TGTGCCAGCAGTTGGCTCCAAGGTTGGACAGATACGCAGTATTTT. This sequence encodes CASSWLQGWTDTQYF.

This rearrangement joins TRBV7-8 to TRBJ1-1; D is unresolved. This CDR3 has 15 residues. V gave up 4 bases and J gave up 7 bases, with 19 bases separating them. Germline lookup yields CDR1 SGHVS and CDR2 FQNEAQ. CDR3: CASSSLIPPRDEAFF. The CDR3 DNA reads TGTGCCAGCAGCTCTCTAATCCCGCCAAGGGATGAAGCTTTCTTT. The complete variable domain, with remaining parts taken from reference TRBV7-8 and TRBJ1-1, reads GAGVSQSPRYKVAKRGQDVALRCDPISGHVSLFWYQQALGQGPEFLTYFQNEAQLDKSGLPSDRFFAERPEGSVSTLKIQRTQQEDSAVYLCASSSLIPPRDEAFFGQGTRLTVV.

The chain has TRBV6-5 and TRBJ2-3; unclear D gene. Germline values: CDR1 MNHEY, CDR2 SVGAGI. The V and J ends lost 2 bases and 1 base respectively, with 10 bases between them. CDR3 length: 15 residues. In DNA, the CDR3 is TGTGCCAGCAGTTACCTGGGGATCCGCACAGATACGCAGTATTTT. Translated: CASSYLGIRTDTQYF.

The J gene is TRBJ2-7, the V gene TRBV27, with 10 bases matching TRBD2. Germline V CDR1 and CDR2: MNHEY, SMNVEV (reference sequence). V shed 6 bases and J 0 bases; nucleotides not matched to a gene: 5. The CDR3 is 15 amino acids. CDR3 sequence (DNA): TGTGCCAGCAGCGCTAGCGGGAGTTCCTCCTACGAGCAGTACTTC. Protein sequence: CASSASGSSSYEQYF.

V usage is TRBV30 and J usage is TRBJ2-6; TRBD1 matches at 8 bases. The CDR3 is made up of 18 amino acids. J gave up 0 bases and V 0 bases, and 7 bases lay outside the gene matches. The germline CDR1 and CDR2 sequences are GTSNPN and SVGIG (reference sequence). This chain's CDR3 is CAWSVLQGVHSGANVLTF. CDR3 sequence (DNA): TGTGCCTGGAGTGTACTACAGGGGGTTCACTCTGGGGCCAACGTCCTGACTTTC. The full variable domain, completed using reference TRBV30 and TRBJ2-6, is SQTIHQWPATLVQPVGSPLSLECTVEGTSNPNLYWYRQAAGRGLQLLFYSVGIGQISSEVPQNLSASRPQDRQFILSSKKLLLSDSGFYLCAWSVLQGVHSGANVLTFGAGSRLTVL.

The rearrangement joins TRBV30 to TRBJ2-1; D is uncertain. The germline gives CDR1 GTSNPN, CDR2 SVGIG (reference sequence). Trimming pared 7 bases from V and 4 bases from J, leaving 11 bases between. The CDR3 sequence is 12 residues long. Here the CDR3 DNA reads TGTGCCTCCCTCCTGGATTACAATGAGCAGTTCTTC. Its translation is CASLLDYNEQFF. The full variable domain, its missing parts supplied by reference TRBV30 and TRBJ2-1, is SQTIHQWPATLVQPVGSPLSLECTVEGTSNPNLYWYRQAAGRGLQLLFYSVGIGQISSEVPQNLSASRPQDRQFILSSKKLLLSDSGFYLCASLLDYNEQFFGPGTRLTVL.

The CDR3 sequence: CASSYSTLLGTDTQYF. CDR3 sequence (DNA): TGTGCCAGCAGTTACTCGACACTTTTAGGCACAGATACGCAGTATTTT. The chain is built from TRBV6-5 and TRBJ2-3, with no clear D. The CDR3 has 16 residues. The V gene's germline CDR1 is MNHEY and CDR2 SVGAGI. The ends were cut back, 0 bases at V and 1 base at J, with 11 bases in the middle.

With regard to this clone: One end of the junction does not line up with germline, which may come from a read error. The chain recombines TRBV5-5 with TRBJ2-7, with D possibly being TRBD1 (5 bases). There are 15 residues in the CDR3. Germline loops: CDR1 SGHKS, CDR2 YYEKEE (reference sequence). This CDR3 is CASSLSQGALDERYF. CDR3 sequence (DNA): TGTGCCAGCAGCTTGTCCCAAGGGGCCCTAGACGAGCGGTACTTC.

The chain joins TRBV7-6 to TRBJ2-7; 10 nucleotides match TRBD1. Germline-derived CDR1 and CDR2 are SGHVS and FNYEAQ. The CDR3 is 14 residues long. V shed 4 bases and J 5 bases; nucleotides not matched to a gene: 5. This CDR3 is CASSSKDRGDEQYF. In nucleotides, the CDR3 is TGTGCCAGCAGCTCCAAGGACAGGGGGGACGAGCAGTACTTC. Drawing the rest from reference TRBV7-6 and TRBJ2-7, the complete variable domain is GAGVSQSPRYKVTKRGQDVALRCDPISGHVSLYWYRQALGQGPEFLTYFNYEAQQDKSGLPNDRFSAERPEGSISTLTIQRTEQRDSAMYRCASSSKDRGDEQYFGPGTRLTVT.

The chain is built from TRBV27 and TRBJ2-7, with D possibly matching TRBD2 (5 bases). Per germline, CDR1 MNHEY and CDR2 SMNVEV (reference sequence). V dropped 5 bases and J dropped 5 bases, with 13 bases sitting between them. This CDR3 spans 13 amino acids. The CDR3 region has the DNA TGTGCCAGCAGTCCACCGGGGTCACACGAGCAGTACTTC. Translation gives CASSPPGSHEQYF.

The chain has TRBV21-1 and TRBJ2-7. TRBV21-1 is deemed a pseudogene. The CDR3 extends over 13 amino acids. The CDR3 DNA reads as TGTGCCAGCAGCAAAGTTGGCGTCTACGAGCAGTACTTC. Protein: CASSKVGVYEQYF.

The chain employs TRBV19 and TRBJ2-7; D gene uncertain. Looked up from germline, CDR1 is LNHDA and CDR2 is SQIVND (reference sequence). The CDR3 runs 14 residues. Deletions cut 3 bases from V and 3 bases from J, with 12 bases between. CDR3 DNA sequence: TGTGCCAGTAGTATTTCTCTACACCTCTACGAGCAGTACTTC. Its protein product is CASSISLHLYEQYF.

The chain joins TRBV11-2 to TRBJ2-3; D perhaps matches TRBD1 (6 bases). Germline V lookup: CDR1 SGHAT, CDR2 FQNNGV. V was trimmed by 3 bases and J by 2 bases, leaving 12 bases between them. The CDR3 spans 15 residues. CDR3 nucleotide sequence: TGTGCCAGCAGCTTCAGGGGAGCCAACACAGATACGCAGTATTTT. It translates to CASSFRGANTDTQYF. Variable domain in full (rest from reference TRBV11-2 and TRBJ2-3): EAGVAQSPRYKIIEKRQSVAFWCNPISGHATLYWYQQILGQGPKLLIQFQNNGVVDDSQLPKDRFSAERLKGVDSTLKIQPAKLEDSAVYLCASSFRGANTDTQYFGPGTRLTVL.

The chain links TRBV5-4 to TRBJ2-7, with D possibly TRBD2 on 5 matching bases. Germline CDR1 SGHNT, CDR2 YYREEE (reference sequence). V gave up 3 bases and J gave up 5 bases, with 21 bases separating them. The CDR3 totals 16 residues. The CDR3 sequence is CASSSADSYPPNEQYF. Written as DNA, the CDR3 is TGTGCCAGCAGCTCAGCGGACTCGTACCCCCCTAACGAGCAGTACTTC.

The chain has TRBV6-5 and TRBJ2-2, with 10 nucleotides matching TRBD1. The CDR3 length is 15 residues. The V segment lost 5 bases and the J segment 3 bases; nucleotides outside the gene matches: 3. Germline CDR1 and CDR2: MNHEY and SVGAGI. The CDR3 loop reads CASSPDRGYTGELFF. The CDR3 DNA is TGTGCCAGCAGTCCGGACAGGGGGTACACCGGGGAGCTGTTTTTT.

The chain links TRBV5-4 to TRBJ2-5; 9 positions agree with TRBD1. CDR3 length: 14 amino acids. The V and J ends lost 0 bases and 7 bases, in that order; junction bases with no gene match: 4. In germline, CDR1 is SGHNT, CDR2 YYREEE (reference sequence). The DNA for the CDR3 is TGTGCCAGCAGCTTGGGACAGGGGGATAGGACCCAGTACTTC. It yields the protein CASSLGQGDRTQYF.

V gene TRBV27 combines with J gene TRBJ2-1; perhaps TRBD2 as D (5 bases). V lost 5 bases and J lost 8, with 16 bases in between. CDR3 size: 14 residues. CDR1 and CDR2 from the germline V gene are MNHEY and SMNVEV (reference sequence). The CDR3 sequence is CASSPLVEAYEQFF. CDR3 coding DNA: TGTGCCAGCAGTCCCTTGGTGGAGGCCTATGAGCAGTTCTTC.

This clone was observed a single time. V is TRBV11-2 and J is TRBJ2-3; D ambiguous. The CDR3 length is 13 residues. The ends were cut back, 4 bases at V and 3 bases at J, with 8 bases in the middle. Germline V CDR1 and CDR2: SGHAT, FQNNGV. The CDR3 is CASSSHTTDTQYF. In DNA, the CDR3 is TGTGCCAGCAGCTCCCACACGACAGATACGCAGTATTTT.

The chain uses TRBV6-1 and TRBJ2-7, with D possibly being TRBD1 or TRBD2 (6 bases each). Germline values: CDR1 MNHNS, CDR2 SASEGT. The CDR3 extends over 15 amino acids. V dropped 2 bases and J dropped 4 bases, with 15 bases sitting between them. The CDR3 here is CASSEWGDIVYEQYF. The CDR3 DNA reads as TGTGCCAGCAGTGAATGGGGGGACATAGTTTACGAGCAGTACTTC.

The CDR3 region has the DNA TGCGCCAGCAGCCAATACAGGGTCGGCAATCAGCCCCAGCATTTT. This encodes CASSQYRVGNQPQHF. The chain combines TRBV4-1 with TRBJ1-5; a weak D match, TRBD1 (6 bases). V lost 2 bases and J 2 bases, leaving 10 bases between the germline ends. Germline assignment: CDR1 MGHRA and CDR2 YSYEKL. The CDR3 is 15 amino acids.